This TCR beta chain derives from a study of shared clonotypes between healthy human individuals. Overall study context: Donors were a couple of women and a few men aged 18 to 49. Each donor had three CD4 naive, three CD4 memory, two CD8 naive and one CD8 memory plate. Study-level points and caveats: Even with large depth, rarefaction showed that sorted-subset sequencing was incomplete.

A remark on this clone: Its antigen remains unknown.

The donors were adults (healthy and HIV-negative) with no recent acute infections or vaccinations. The CDR3 length is 14 residues. The germline gives CDR1 SGHRS, CDR2 YFSETQ. Trimming pared 0 bases from V and 5 bases from J, leaving 12 bases between. Method: immunoSEQ multiplex PCR; TCRdb's copy keeps in-frame clones and lacks some. The sample includes millions of clones, approximately 94% seen only once; the top ten take roughly 0.15%. This clonotype originated in a man aged 18 to 35 in good health. Sequencing was carried out using naive CD4+ T cells sorted from blood. Documented subset: CD45RA+ positively selected. The chain combines TRBV5-1 with TRBJ2-7; weak D call: TRBD1 (6 bases). CDR3 region: CASSLGSGANEQYF. As DNA, the CDR3 is TGCGCCAGCAGCTTGGGATCAGGGGCGAACGAGCAGTACTTC.